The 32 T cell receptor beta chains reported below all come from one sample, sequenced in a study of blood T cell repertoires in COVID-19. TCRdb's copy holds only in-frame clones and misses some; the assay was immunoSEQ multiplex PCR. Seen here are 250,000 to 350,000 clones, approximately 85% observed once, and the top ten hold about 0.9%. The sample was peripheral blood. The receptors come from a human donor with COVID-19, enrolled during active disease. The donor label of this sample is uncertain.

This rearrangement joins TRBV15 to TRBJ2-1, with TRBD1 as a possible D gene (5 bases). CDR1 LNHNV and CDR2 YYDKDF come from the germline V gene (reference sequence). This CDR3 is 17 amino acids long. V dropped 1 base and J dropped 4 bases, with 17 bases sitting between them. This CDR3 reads CATSRGQGRRTYNEQFF. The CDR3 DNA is TGTGCCACCAGCAGAGGGCAGGGAAGAAGAACTTACAATGAGCAGTTCTTC.

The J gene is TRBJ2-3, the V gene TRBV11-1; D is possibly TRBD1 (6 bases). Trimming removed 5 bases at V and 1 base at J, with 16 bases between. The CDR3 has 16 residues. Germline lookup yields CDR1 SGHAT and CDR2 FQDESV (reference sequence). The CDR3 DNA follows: TGTGCCAGCAGCCTTCCCCTGACAGGCGGCACAGATACGCAGTATTTT. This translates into CASSLPLTGGTDTQYF.

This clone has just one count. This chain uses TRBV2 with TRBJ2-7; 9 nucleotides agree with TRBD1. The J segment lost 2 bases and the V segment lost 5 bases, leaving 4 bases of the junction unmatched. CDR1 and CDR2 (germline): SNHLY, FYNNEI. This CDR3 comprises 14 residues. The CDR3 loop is CASSYRTGAYEQYF. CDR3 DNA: TGTGCCAGCAGTTACAGGACAGGGGCCTACGAGCAGTACTTC.

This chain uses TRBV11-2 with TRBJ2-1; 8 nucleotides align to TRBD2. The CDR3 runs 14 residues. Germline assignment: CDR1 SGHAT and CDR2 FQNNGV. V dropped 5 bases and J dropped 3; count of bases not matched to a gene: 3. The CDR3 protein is CASSISGVYNEQFF. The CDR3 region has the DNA TGTGCCAGCAGCATTAGCGGGGTCTACAATGAGCAGTTCTTC.

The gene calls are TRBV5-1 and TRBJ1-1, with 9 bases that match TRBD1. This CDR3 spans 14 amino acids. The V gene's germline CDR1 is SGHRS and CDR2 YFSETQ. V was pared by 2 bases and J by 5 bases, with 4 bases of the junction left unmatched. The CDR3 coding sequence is TGCGCCAGCAGCTTAGAGACAGGGGGGACTGAAGCTTTCTTT. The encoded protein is CASSLETGGTEAFF.

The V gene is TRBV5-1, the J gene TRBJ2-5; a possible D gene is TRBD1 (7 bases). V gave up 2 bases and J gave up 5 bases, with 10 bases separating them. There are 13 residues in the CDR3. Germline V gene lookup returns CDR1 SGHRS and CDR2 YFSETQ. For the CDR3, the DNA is TGCGCCAGCAGCTTCGGGGGACAGGAGACCCAGTACTTC. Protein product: CASSFGGQETQYF.

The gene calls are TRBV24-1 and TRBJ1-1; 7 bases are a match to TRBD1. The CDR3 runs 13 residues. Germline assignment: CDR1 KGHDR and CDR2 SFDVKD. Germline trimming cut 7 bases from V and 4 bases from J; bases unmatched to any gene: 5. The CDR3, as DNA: TGTGCCACCAGCAACCCAGGGGGCACTGAAGCTTTCTTT. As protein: CATSNPGGTEAFF.

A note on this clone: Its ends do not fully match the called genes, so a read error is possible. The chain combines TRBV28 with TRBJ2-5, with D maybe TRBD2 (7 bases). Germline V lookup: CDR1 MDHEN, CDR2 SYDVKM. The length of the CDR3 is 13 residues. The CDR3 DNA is TGTGCCTGCAGCGGGACACCACAAGAGACCCAGTACTTC. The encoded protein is CACSGTPQETQYF.

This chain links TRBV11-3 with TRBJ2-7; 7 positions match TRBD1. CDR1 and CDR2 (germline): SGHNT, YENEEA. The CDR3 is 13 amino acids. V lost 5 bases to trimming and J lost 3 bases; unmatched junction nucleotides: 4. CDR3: CASSRDSDYEQYF. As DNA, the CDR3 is TGTGCCAGCAGCCGGGACAGCGACTACGAGCAGTACTTC.

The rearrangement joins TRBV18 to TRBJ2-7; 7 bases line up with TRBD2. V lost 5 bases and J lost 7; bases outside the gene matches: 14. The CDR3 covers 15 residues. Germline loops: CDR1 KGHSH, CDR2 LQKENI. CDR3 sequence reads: CASSFGGPERGEQYF. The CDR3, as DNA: TGTGCCAGCTCATTCGGCGGGCCTGAGCGGGGTGAGCAGTACTTC.

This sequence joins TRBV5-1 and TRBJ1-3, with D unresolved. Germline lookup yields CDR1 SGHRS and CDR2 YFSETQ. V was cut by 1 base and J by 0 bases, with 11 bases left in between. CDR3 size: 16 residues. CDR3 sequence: CASSLPGDLSGNTIYF. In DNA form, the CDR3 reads TGCGCCAGCAGCTTGCCAGGCGACCTCTCTGGAAACACCATATATTTT.

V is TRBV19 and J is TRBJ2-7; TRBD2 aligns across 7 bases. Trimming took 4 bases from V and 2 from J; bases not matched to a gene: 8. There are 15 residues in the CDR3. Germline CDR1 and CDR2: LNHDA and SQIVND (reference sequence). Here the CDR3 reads CASSSSPAGAYEQYF. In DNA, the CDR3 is TGTGCCAGTAGTAGTTCCCCGGCGGGGGCCTACGAGCAGTACTTC.

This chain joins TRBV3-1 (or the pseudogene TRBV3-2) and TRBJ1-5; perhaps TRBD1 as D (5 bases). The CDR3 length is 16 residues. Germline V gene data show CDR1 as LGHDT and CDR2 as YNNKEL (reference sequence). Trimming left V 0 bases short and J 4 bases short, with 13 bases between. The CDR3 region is CASSQDVGRANQPQHF. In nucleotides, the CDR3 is TGTGCCAGCAGCCAAGATGTTGGCAGGGCAAATCAGCCCCAGCATTTT.

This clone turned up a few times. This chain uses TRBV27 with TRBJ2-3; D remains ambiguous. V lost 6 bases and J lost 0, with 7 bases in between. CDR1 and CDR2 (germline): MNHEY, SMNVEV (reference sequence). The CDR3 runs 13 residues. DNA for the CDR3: TGTGCCAGCAGGTTCGGGAGCACAGATACGCAGTATTTT. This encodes CASRFGSTDTQYF.

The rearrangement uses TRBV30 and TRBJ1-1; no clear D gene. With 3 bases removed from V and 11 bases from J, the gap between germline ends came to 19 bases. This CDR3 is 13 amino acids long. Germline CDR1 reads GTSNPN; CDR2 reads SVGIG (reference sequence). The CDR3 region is CAWSNGPNVSAFF. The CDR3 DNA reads TGTGCCTGGAGCAATGGGCCGAACGTCTCGGCTTTCTTT. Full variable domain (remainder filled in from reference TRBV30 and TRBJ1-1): SQTIHQWPATLVQPVGSPLSLECTVEGTSNPNLYWYRQAAGRGLQLLFYSVGIGQISSEVPQNLSASRPQDRQFILSSKKLLLSDSGFYLCAWSNGPNVSAFFGQGTRLTVV.

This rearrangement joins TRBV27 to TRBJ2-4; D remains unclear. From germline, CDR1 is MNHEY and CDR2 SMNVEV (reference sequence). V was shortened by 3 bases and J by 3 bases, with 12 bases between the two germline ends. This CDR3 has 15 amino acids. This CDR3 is CASSFQVSGKNIQYF. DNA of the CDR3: TGTGCCAGCAGTTTTCAGGTGTCAGGCAAAAACATTCAGTACTTC.

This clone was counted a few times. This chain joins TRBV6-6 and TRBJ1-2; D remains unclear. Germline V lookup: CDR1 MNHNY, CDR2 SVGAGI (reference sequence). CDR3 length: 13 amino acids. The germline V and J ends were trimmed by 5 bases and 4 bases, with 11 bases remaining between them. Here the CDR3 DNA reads TGTGCCAGCAGTACCGGACTTCTCTATGGCTACACCTTC. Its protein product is CASSTGLLYGYTF.

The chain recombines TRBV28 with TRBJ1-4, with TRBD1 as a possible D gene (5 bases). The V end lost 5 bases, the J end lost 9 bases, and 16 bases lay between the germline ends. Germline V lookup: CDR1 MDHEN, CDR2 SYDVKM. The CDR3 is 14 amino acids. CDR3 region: CASSSSGGLKKLFF. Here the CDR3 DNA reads TGTGCCAGCAGTAGCAGTGGGGGGTTGAAAAAACTGTTTTTT.

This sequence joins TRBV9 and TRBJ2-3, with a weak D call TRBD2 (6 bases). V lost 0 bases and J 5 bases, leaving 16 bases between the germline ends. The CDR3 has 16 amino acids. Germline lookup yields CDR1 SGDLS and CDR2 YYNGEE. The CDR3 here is CASSVASGQRGDTQYF. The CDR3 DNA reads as TGTGCCAGCAGCGTAGCCAGCGGGCAACGAGGAGATACGCAGTATTTT.

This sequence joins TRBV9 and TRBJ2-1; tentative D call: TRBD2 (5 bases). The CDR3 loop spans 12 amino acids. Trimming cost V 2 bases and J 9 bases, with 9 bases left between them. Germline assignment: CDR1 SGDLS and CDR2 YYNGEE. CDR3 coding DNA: TGTGCCAGCAGCGTGTGGGGAGCTGAGCAGTTCTTC. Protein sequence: CASSVWGAEQFF.

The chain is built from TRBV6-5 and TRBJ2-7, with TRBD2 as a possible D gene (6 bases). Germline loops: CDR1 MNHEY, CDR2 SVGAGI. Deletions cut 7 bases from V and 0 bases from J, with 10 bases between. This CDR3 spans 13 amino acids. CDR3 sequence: CASTPDYSYEQYF. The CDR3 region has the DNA TGTGCCAGCACCCCGGACTACTCCTACGAGCAGTACTTC.

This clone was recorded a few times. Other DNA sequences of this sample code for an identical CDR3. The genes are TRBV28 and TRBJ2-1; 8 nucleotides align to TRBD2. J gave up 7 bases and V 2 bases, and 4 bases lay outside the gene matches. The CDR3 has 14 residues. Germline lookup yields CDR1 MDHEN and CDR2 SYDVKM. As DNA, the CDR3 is TGTGCCAGCAGTTTAGCCGGGAGGGGAAATGAGCAGTTCTTC. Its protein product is CASSLAGRGNEQFF.

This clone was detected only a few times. This CDR3 is CASSSGEGLNTGELFF. CDR3 nucleotide sequence: TGTGCCAGTAGTTCCGGGGAGGGGCTAAACACCGGGGAGCTGTTTTTT. The V and J genes are TRBV19 and TRBJ2-2, with 7 bases that match TRBD2. Germline trimming cut 5 bases from V and 2 bases from J; bases unmatched to any gene: 8. The CDR3 runs to 16 residues. Germline V gene sequence: CDR1 LNHDA, CDR2 SQIVND (reference sequence).

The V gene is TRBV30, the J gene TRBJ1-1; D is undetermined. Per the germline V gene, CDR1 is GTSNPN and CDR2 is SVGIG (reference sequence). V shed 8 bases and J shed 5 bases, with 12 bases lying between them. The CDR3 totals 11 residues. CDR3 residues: CAGRDLTEAFF. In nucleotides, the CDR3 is TGTGCCGGCCGTGATTTGACTGAAGCTTTCTTT.

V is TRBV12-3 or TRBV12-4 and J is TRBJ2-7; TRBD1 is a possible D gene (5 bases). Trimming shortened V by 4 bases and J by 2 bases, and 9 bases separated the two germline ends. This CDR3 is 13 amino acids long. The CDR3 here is CASSWGRAYEQYF. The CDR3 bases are TGTGCCAGCAGTTGGGGCAGGGCCTACGAGCAGTACTTC.

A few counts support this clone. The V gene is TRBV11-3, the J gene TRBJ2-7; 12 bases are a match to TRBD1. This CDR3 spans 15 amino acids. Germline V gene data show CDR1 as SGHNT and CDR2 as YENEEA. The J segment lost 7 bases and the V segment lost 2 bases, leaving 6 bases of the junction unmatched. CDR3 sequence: CASSLSGTGGGEQYF. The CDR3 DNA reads TGTGCCAGCAGCTTATCGGGGACAGGGGGCGGAGAGCAGTACTTC.

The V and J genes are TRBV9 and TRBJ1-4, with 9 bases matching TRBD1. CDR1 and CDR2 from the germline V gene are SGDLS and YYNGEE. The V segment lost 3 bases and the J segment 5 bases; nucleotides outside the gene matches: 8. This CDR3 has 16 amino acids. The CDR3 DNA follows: TGTGCCAGCAGCGGACCTCCGGGACAGGGCAATGAAAAACTGTTTTTT. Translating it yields CASSGPPGQGNEKLFF. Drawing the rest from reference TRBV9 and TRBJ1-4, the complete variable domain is DSGVTQTPKHLITATGQRVTLRCSPRSGDLSVYWYQQSLDQGLQFLIQYYNGEERAKGNILERFSAQQFPDLHSELNLSSLELGDSALYFCASSGPPGQGNEKLFFGSGTQLSVL.

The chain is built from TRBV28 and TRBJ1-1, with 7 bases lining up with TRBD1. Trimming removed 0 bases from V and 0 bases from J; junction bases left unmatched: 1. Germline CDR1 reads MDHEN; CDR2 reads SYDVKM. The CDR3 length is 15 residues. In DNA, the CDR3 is TGTGCCAGCAGTTTATGGGGACAGATGAACACTGAAGCTTTCTTT. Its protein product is CASSLWGQMNTEAFF.

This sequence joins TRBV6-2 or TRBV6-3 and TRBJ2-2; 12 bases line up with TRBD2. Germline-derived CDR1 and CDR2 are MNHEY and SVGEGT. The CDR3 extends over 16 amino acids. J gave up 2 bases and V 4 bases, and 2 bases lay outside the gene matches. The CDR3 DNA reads TGTGCCAGCAGTTGGACTAGCGGGGCAAACACCGGGGAGCTGTTTTTT. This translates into CASSWTSGANTGELFF.

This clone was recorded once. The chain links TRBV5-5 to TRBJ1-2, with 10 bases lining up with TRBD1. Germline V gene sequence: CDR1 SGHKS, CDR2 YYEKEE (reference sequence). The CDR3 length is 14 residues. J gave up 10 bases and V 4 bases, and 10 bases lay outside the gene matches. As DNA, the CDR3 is TGTGCCAGCAGCGACGTAGGGACAGGGGTTCACTACACCTTC. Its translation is CASSDVGTGVHYTF.

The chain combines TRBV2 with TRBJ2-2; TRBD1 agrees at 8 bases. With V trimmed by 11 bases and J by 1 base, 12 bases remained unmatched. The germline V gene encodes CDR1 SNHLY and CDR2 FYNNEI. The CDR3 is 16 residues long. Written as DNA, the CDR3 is TGTGCCGGAGGAGACAGGGGCTTTGAGAACACCGGGGAGCTGTTTTTT. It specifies CAGGDRGFENTGELFF.

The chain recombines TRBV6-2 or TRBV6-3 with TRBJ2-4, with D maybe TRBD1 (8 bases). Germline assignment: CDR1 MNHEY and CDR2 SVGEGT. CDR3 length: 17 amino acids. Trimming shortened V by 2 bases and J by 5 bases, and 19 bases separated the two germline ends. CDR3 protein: CASSYHTGGVRENIQYF. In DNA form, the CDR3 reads TGTGCCAGCAGTTACCACACAGGGGGGGTCAGGGAAAACATTCAGTACTTC.